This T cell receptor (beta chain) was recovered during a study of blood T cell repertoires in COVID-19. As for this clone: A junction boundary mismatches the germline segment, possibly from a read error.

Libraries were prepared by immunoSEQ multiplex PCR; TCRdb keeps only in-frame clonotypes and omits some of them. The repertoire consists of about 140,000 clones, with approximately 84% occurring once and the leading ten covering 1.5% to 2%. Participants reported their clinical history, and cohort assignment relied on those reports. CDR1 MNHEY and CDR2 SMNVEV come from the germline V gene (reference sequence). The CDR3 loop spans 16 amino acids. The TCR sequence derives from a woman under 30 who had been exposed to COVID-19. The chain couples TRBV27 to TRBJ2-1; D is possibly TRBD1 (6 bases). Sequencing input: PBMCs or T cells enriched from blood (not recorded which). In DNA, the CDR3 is TGTGCCAGCCGTTTGGGGGACAACGTTCCTTTTTGGGAGCAGTTCTTC. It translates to CASRLGDNVPFWEQFF.